This T cell receptor (beta chain) was retrieved from a study of CXCR3-negative and CXCR3-positive naive CD8 T cells. Study-wide points: Freshly isolated PBMCs were used in most assays, given partial CXCR3 loss after freezing. Within a donor, both naive subsets shared TRBV-TRBJ usage, unlike memory cells. A higher hydrophobicity marked the TRB CDR3s of CXCR3-positive naive cells versus CXCR3-negative naive cells.

Note on this clonotype: Its specificity is unknown.

Through 5' RACE with UMI labels, the TRB cDNA libraries were prepared. Reprocessing the 5' RACE reads, TCRdb reports a single entry for every CDR3 protein and omits DNA. The sample includes approximately 100,000 distinct CDR3 sequences. CDR3 length: 15 residues. Per the germline V gene, CDR1 is LNHDA and CDR2 is SQIVND (reference sequence). The chain recombines TRBV19 with TRBJ2-1. This sequence was found in a human donor in good health. Some clones in this sample may be carry-over from other donors' samples. Specimen: naive CXCR3+ CD8+ T cells from blood. The subset here: CD45RO-CCR7+CD27+CD95- naive CD8+ T cells expressing CXCR3 (TNR3+). The CDR3 region is CASSRGRNSYNEQFF.